These T cell receptor beta chains were read from a single sample in a study of T cells in Graves' hyperthyroidism and ophthalmopathy. TCRdb redid the calling of the multiplex PCR reads with MiXCR, one entry per CDR3 protein. Among fewer than 850,000 distinct CDR3 sequences listed, roughly 17% were seen once. The sequencing input was blood. All receptors come from a man aged 45-65 years with Graves' hyperthyroidism. Each CDR3 is given with its conserved first and last residue. D genes are given only for firm matches. A row's size may be missing; if present it is once, few, many or a size class.

d_call	v_call	j_call	clone_size	cdr3_aa	cdr3_nt
TRBD2	TRBV24-1	TRBJ2-2	many	CATSGLAGVEELFF	TGTGCCACCAGTGGTCTAGCGGGGGTCGAGGAGCTGTTTTTT
NA	TRBV28	TRBJ1-1	many	CASSGGSNTEAFF	TGTGCCAGCAGCGGAGGGTCAAACACTGAAGCTTTCTTT
NA	TRBV2	TRBJ2-1	many	CASKSRGIAHNEQFF	TGTGCCAGCAAAAGTCGGGGGATCGCGCACAATGAGCAGTTCTTC
NA	TRBV6-1	TRBJ1-4	NA	CASRGEWADEKLFF	TGTGCCAGCAGGGGGGAATGGGCAGATGAAAAACTGTTTTTT
NA	TRBV28	TRBJ1-1	many	CASSIRPTEAFF	TGTGCCAGCAGCATACGACCGACTGAAGCTTTCTTT
TRBD1	TRBV6-1	TRBJ1-4	NA	CASSITGAATNEKLFF	TGTGCCAGCAGTATCACAGGGGCTGCAACTAATGAAAAACTGTTTTTT
NA	TRBV28	TRBJ2-1	few	CASSFYLGNEQFF	TGTGCCAGCAGTTTTTACCTTGGCAATGAGCAGTTCTTC
NA	TRBV20-1	TRBJ2-7	few	CSASRYEQYF	TGCAGTGCTAGCCGCTACGAGCAGTACTTC
TRBD2	TRBV3-1	TRBJ2-3	few	CASSQDRPSGTDTQYF	TGTGCCAGCAGCCAAGATCGGCCTAGCGGGACAGATACGCAGTATTTT
NA	TRBV27	TRBJ1-5	NA	CASSLGAENSNQPQHF	TGTGCCAGCAGTTTAGGGGCAGAAAATAGCAATCAGCCCCAGCATTTT
TRBD1	TRBV11-2	TRBJ1-3	many	CASSVTGDLAGNTIYF	TGTGCCAGCAGCGTCACAGGGGATCTTGCTGGAAACACCATATATTTT
TRBD1	TRBV5-6	TRBJ2-2	few	CASSLWATQGMSVRTGELFF	TGTGCCAGCAGCTTGTGGGCCACACAGGGGATGTCGGTGAGGACCGGGGAGCTGTTTTTT
NA	TRBV12-3/TRBV12-4	TRBJ1-2	many	CASTGAPYGYTF	TGTGCCAGCACCGGGGCCCCTTATGGCTACACCTTC
TRBD2	TRBV5-6	TRBJ2-3	NA	CASSFRGTSGSWSTDTQYF	TGTGCCAGCAGCTTTAGGGGGACTAGCGGGAGCTGGAGCACAGATACGCAGTATTTT
TRBD2	TRBV20-1	TRBJ2-1	NA	CSAREAPTSGRAPEQFF	TGCAGTGCTAGAGAGGCACCCACTAGCGGGAGGGCCCCTGAGCAGTTCTTC